This entry is about one TCR beta chain. Antigen unknown. Data came from immunoSEQ multiplex PCR; TCRdb stores just in-frame clones and leaves some out. The table lists roughly 120,000 clones, about 88% of them singletons. The data were obtained in a study of cytomegalovirus exposure and HLA in healthy donors. This CDR3 region has 15 residues. V trimming: 5 bases; J trimming: 1 base; junction bases outside the gene matches: 6. Per germline, CDR1 SGHTA and CDR2 FQGTGA. General observations from the study: Subsequent analysis found a tendency for first-cohort TCR clusters to co-occur within the 100 to 150 validation repertoires.

Sequenced sample: PBMCs. The chain is built from TRBV7-3 and TRBJ2-5; 8 positions match TRBD1. This clonotype was obtained from a woman aged 18 to 35 in good health and CMV-seronegative. For the CDR3, the DNA is TGTGCCAGCAGCCGGACAGGGCGAATCCAAGAGACCCAGTACTTC. Translated, it gives CASSRTGRIQETQYF.